This TCR beta chain was recovered during a study of graft-versus-host responses after intestinal transplantation. Study as a whole: Every transplant recipient was induced with anti-thymocyte globulin, then maintained on tacrolimus and steroids for around 3 years.

To release intraepithelial and lamina propria lymphocytes, the graft tissue was processed. Trimming removed 2 bases from V and 4 bases from J, with 15 bases in between. The CDR3 contains 15 residues. Germline V lookup: CDR1 SGHKS, CDR2 YYEKEE (reference sequence). TCRdb keeps only in-frame clones here, not all; method: immunoSEQ multiplex PCR. The table records 29,000 or so clones, 80% of them present only once. The gene calls are TRBV5-5 and TRBJ1-2; D remains unclear. Sequencing used ileum tissue, obtained 98 days after intestinal transplantation. This TCR was sampled from a human patient who received an intestinal transplant, so some T cells may come from the graft donor. Here the CDR3 DNA reads TGTGCCAGCAGCTTTAAATCCGGACCGGCCTATGGCTACACCTTC. Protein: CASSFKSGPAYGYTF.